This entry lists 15 T cell receptor beta chains sequenced from one sample in a study of blood T cells in healthy people across ages. The use of a sample-barcoded 5' primer and a J-beta primer mix characterized a second PCR of 7 to 11 cycles. TCRdb used MiXCR to reprocess the 5' RACE reads, holding one entry per CDR3 protein. The data contain hundreds of thousands of distinct CDR3 sequences, around a quarter of them singletons. These sequences were also reported in another study, on T cells of mothers and their children.

The source material was blood. The source of these receptors is a boy younger than 18 in good health.

The chain employs TRBV5-1 and TRBJ2-3, with 8 bases identical to TRBD1. Germline-derived CDR1 and CDR2 are SGHRS and YFSETQ. The V and J ends lost 4 bases and 5 bases, in that order; junction bases with no gene match: 9. The CDR3 length is 15 residues. CDR3 bases: TGCGCCAGCAGCGCGGCAGGAGACAGGGGAGATACGCAGTATTTT. Residues: CASSAAGDRGDTQYF.

The chain joins TRBV29-1 to TRBJ2-5; 14 bases are a match to TRBD2. J gave up 4 bases and V 4 bases, and 8 bases lay outside the gene matches. CDR3 length: 16 amino acids. The germline V gene has CDR1 SQVTM and CDR2 ANQGSEA. The CDR3 coding sequence is TGCAGCGTTGTCAGACTAGCGGGGGGGCCTGGAGAGACCCAGTACTTC. Translated: CSVVRLAGGPGETQYF.

The chain carries TRBV20-1 and TRBJ2-7; 10 bases fit TRBD2. Germline CDR1 and CDR2: DFQATT and SNEGSKA (reference sequence). Trimming took 0 bases from V and 3 from J; bases not matched to a gene: 8. This CDR3 spans 16 amino acids. CDR3 bases: TGCAGTGCTAGAGATCTCGGGACTAGCGTAGACTACGAGCAGTACTTC. As protein: CSARDLGTSVDYEQYF.

A few counts support this clonotype. Relative to the germline gene, one junction end is altered; a read error may explain this. This CDR3 reads CASSFPPNNEQFF. For the CDR3, the DNA is TGTGCCAGCAGCTTCCCTCCCAACAATGAGCAGTTCTTT. The chain couples TRBV7-3 to TRBJ2-1; no clear D. CDR1 and CDR2 (germline): SGHTA, FQGTGA. This CDR3 contains 13 residues.

A few counts support this clonotype. This rearrangement joins TRBV7-9 to TRBJ1-3; D possibly corresponds to TRBD1 (5 bases). CDR1 and CDR2 from the germline V gene are SEHNR and FQNEAQ (reference sequence). Trimming pared 3 bases from V and 3 bases from J, leaving 9 bases between. The CDR3 runs to 14 residues. In DNA, the CDR3 is TGTGCCAGCAGCTTCGGGGGGGTTGGAAACACCATATATTTT. It encodes CASSFGGVGNTIYF.

The rearrangement uses TRBV5-1 and TRBJ2-1; TRBD1 agrees at 8 bases. This CDR3 has 14 residues. Per the germline V gene, CDR1 is SGHRS and CDR2 is YFSETQ. The junction had 7 bases not matched to a gene; V was cut back by 5 bases and J by 6 bases. CDR3 region: CASRGQGPVNEQFF. The CDR3 DNA reads as TGCGCCAGCAGAGGACAGGGCCCTGTCAATGAGCAGTTCTTC.

This clonotype came up a few times. The genes are TRBV7-9 and TRBJ2-3; 15 nucleotides agree with TRBD2. CDR1 SEHNR and CDR2 FQNEAQ come from the germline V gene (reference sequence). CDR3 length: 18 amino acids. V lost 3 bases, J lost 2 bases, and 6 bases stayed unmatched. The CDR3, as DNA: TGTGCCAGCAGCTTGGGACTAGCGGGAGGAACGAACACAGATACGCAGTATTTT. Protein product: CASSLGLAGGTNTDTQYF.

This clonotype has only a few counts. This sequence joins TRBV29-1 and TRBJ2-6; D is unclear. The CDR3 covers 14 residues. V lost 7 bases and J 2 bases, leaving 12 bases between the germline ends. CDR1 is SQVTM and CDR2 is ANQGSEA in the germline V gene. The CDR3 region is CSALGIAGANVLTF. CDR3 sequence (DNA): TGCAGCGCCCTGGGGATTGCTGGGGCCAACGTCCTGACTTTC.

The chain combines TRBV7-2 with TRBJ2-3, with 11 bases identical to TRBD2. With V trimmed by 1 base and J by 5 bases, 8 bases remained unmatched. This CDR3 is built from 17 residues. CDR1 and CDR2 (germline): SGHTA, FQGNSA. The CDR3 reads CASSLVFSGGALDTQYF. Written as DNA, the CDR3 is TGTGCCAGCAGCTTAGTTTTTAGCGGGGGGGCTTTAGATACGCAGTATTTT.

Only a few counts were recorded for this clonotype. The V and J genes are TRBV4-1 and TRBJ2-5; 7 positions match TRBD1. The J call may be incorrect, as the DNA end agrees better with TRBJ2-1. CDR1 is MGHRA and CDR2 is YSYEKL in the germline V gene. CDR3 length: 16 amino acids. The CDR3 region is CASSQDPGGILNEQFF. The CDR3 region has the DNA TGCGCCAGCAGCCAAGACCCAGGGGGAATCCTCAATGAGCAGTTCTTC.

The chain joins TRBV10-3 to TRBJ2-7; a weak D match, TRBD2 (5 bases). The CDR3 has 14 amino acids. The germline CDR1 and CDR2 sequences are ENHRY and SYGVKD. The ends were cut back, 3 bases at V and 6 bases at J, with 15 bases in the middle. Written as DNA, the CDR3 is TGTGCCATCAGTGAAGAGAGGGAGAGCTCCGAGCAGTACTTC. This codes for CAISEERESSEQYF.

The rearrangement joins TRBV3-1 to TRBJ2-4, with unresolved D. The CDR3 spans 12 residues. Trimming pared 4 bases from V and 4 bases from J, leaving 5 bases between. Germline CDR1 is LGHDT and CDR2 is YNNKEL (reference sequence). CDR3: CASSLKKNIQYF. CDR3 sequence (DNA): TGTGCCAGCAGCCTGAAGAAAAACATTCAGTACTTC. Supplemented by reference TRBV3-1 and TRBJ2-4, the full variable domain reads DTAVSQTPKYLVTQMGNDKSIKCEQNLGHDTMYWYKQDSKKFLKIMFSYNNKELIINETVPNRFSPKSPDKAHLNLHINSLELGDSAVYFCASSLKKNIQYFGAGTRLSVL.

The V gene is TRBV7-2, the J gene TRBJ1-4; D not certain. Per germline, CDR1 SGHTA and CDR2 FQGNSA. V lost 6 bases to trimming and J lost 4 bases, with 12 bases between them. CDR3 length: 14 amino acids. Here the CDR3 DNA reads TGTGCCAGCAGTAACCGGGGTAGTAATGAAAAACTGTTTTTT. Translation: CASSNRGSNEKLFF.

The table lists this clonotype with a few counts. The chain has TRBV29-1 and TRBJ1-5; tentative D call: TRBD1 (5 bases). Trimming pared 5 bases from V and 3 bases from J, leaving 11 bases between. This CDR3 has 13 residues. Germline V gene data show CDR1 as SQVTM and CDR2 as ANQGSEA. The CDR3 protein is CSVSPGLNQPQHF. In DNA, the CDR3 is TGCAGCGTTTCCCCGGGACTCAATCAGCCCCAGCATTTT.

Turning to this clonotype: Compared with germline, one end of the junction differs, possibly owing to a read error. J is TRBJ2-1 and V is TRBV4-3, with a possible D match to TRBD1 (6 bases). The CDR3 spans 15 residues. CDR1 LGHNA and CDR2 YSLEER come from the germline V gene. CDR3 sequence (DNA): TGCGCCAGCAGCCGACTCCCCGGGACAAACAATGAGCAGCTCTTC. As protein: CASSRLPGTNNEQLF.